The source of this TCR beta chain is a study of shared T cell receptors in the human thymus. The CDR3 has 14 amino acids. Trimming at V came to 1 base and at J to 5 bases, leaving 4 bases not matched to a gene. CDR1 is SGHTA, CDR2 FQGNSA, per germline. The protocol was immunoSEQ multiplex PCR, while the TCRdb copy is restricted to in-frame clones and leaves out a portion. The data show just under 550,000 clones, approximately 80% seen once. The same specimen was also included in a second study, on human thymus T cells. From that paper: Thymic and blood repertoires seemed to favor certain V and J genes. Related studies noted strongly shared thymic repertoires across unrelated people.

Sequencing used thymocytes. The clonotype originates from a boy in the first two years of life with a congenital heart defect. The V gene is TRBV7-2, the J gene TRBJ2-5; 7 bases are a match to TRBD1. The DNA of the CDR3 is TGTGCCAGCAGCTTAGACAGGGGCGTGGAGACCCAGTACTTC. This sequence encodes CASSLDRGVETQYF.